This TCR beta chain was recovered during a study of CD8 T cells in ankylosing spondylitis. TCRdb redid the calling of the 5' RACE reads with MiXCR, one entry per CDR3 protein. The sample has more than 600,000 distinct CDR3 sequences, roughly 19% seen once; the top ten hold 15% to 20%. Broader study findings: Made up of eight or nine highly homologous variants, a TCR beta motif appeared characteristic of ankylosing spondylitis blood.

A remark on this clonotype: Its antigen is currently unknown.

CDR1 and CDR2 from the germline V gene are SGHTA and FQGNSA. CDR3 length: 14 amino acids. The V gene lost 5 bases and the J gene lost 5 bases, with 15 bases spanning the gap. The TCR comes from a male donor with ankylosing spondylitis. Sequencing was carried out using blood, either unsorted or a sorted T cell fraction (not recorded which). The chain carries TRBV7-2 and TRBJ1-1; TRBD1 is a possible D gene (6 bases). CDR3 nucleotides: TGTGCCAGCAGCCCGGTCGGGGGCGGGACTGAAGCTTTCTTT. This encodes CASSPVGGGTEAFF.